This TCR beta chain was captured by sequencing in a study of OX40 agonist ivuxolimab in advanced cancers. Background on the whole study: Ivuxolimab, which targeted the costimulatory receptor OX40 (CD134), was an agonistic, fully human IgG2 monoclonal antibody. Intravenous ivuxolimab was administered to patients every 2 weeks at six dose levels: 0.01, 0.1, 0.3, 1.5, 3 and 10 mg/kg. Of the roughly 53 patients in dose escalation, about 20 had hepatocellular carcinoma, some 15 had melanoma, 9 had renal cell carcinoma and 9 had head and neck cancer. The dose-escalation cohort was about 86% male with a mean age of approximately 59 years, ranging from roughly 23 to 85. Patients were allowed to have had prior anti-PD-1, anti-PD-L1 or anti-CTLA-4 therapy, and 40% of the dose-escalation patients had previously received checkpoint inhibitors. Partial responses occurred in three dose-escalation patients, of whom one had hepatocellular carcinoma and two had cutaneous melanoma. The purpose of peripheral TCRbeta sequencing was to test whether ivuxolimab changed TCR sequence diversity and led to clonal T-cell expansion. The monotherapy dose-escalation portion (N ≈ 55 patients) of the phase I ivuxolimab trial is reported in the paper.

A remark on this clone: Its antigen is currently not known. No base quality values were provided; no much bigger clone lies one nucleotide off.

The trial excluded patients who had a history of autoimmune disease or were on systemic immunosuppression. In every dose cohort, peripheral blood was drawn for TCR sequencing at baseline, cycle 4 day 1, and cycle 7 day 1. Samples came from an open-label, multicenter, first-in-human phase I dose-escalation trial of ivuxolimab. The trial enrolled adults with locally advanced or metastatic head and neck squamous cell, hepatocellular, melanoma or renal cell carcinoma. Before TCR sequencing, CD4+ T cells and CD8+ T cells from peripheral blood were sorted into separate populations. For sequencing of the TCRbeta CDR3 region, genomic DNA was extracted from the sorted cells. The immunoSEQ Assay was used for sequencing of TCRbeta CDR3 regions. TCRdb mirrors the immuneACCESS table, restricted to in-frame sequences. Some clones are absent from its copies; in checked studies, under half trace to an unresolved V gene, and the reason for the others is unknown. The sample yields about 35,000 clones; about 90% were counted once. Around 4.2% of the sample is taken by the ten largest.

Study-wide findings and limitations: At doses from 0.1 to 3.0 mg/kg, clonal expansion was seen in both CD4+ and CD8+ blood T cells between baseline and week 6. The antigen specificity of the clonally expanded peripheral T cells was not determined. On average, CD8+ T cells showed more expanded clones than CD4+ T cells after ivuxolimab. In the 0.1-3.0 mg/kg groups, partial responders were among the patients with the lowest normalized peripheral clonal expansion, particularly in CD8+ T cells. Low levels of normalized T-cell clonal expansion were also seen in some patients who did not respond.

The TCR comes from an adult with an advanced solid tumor such as melanoma, head and neck, liver or kidney cancer. Source: CD4+ or CD8+ T cells sorted from blood, taken in a trial of the OX40 agonist ivuxolimab.

The CDR3 reads CASSYDGSSYEQYF. The DNA sequence is as follows: TGTGCCAGCAGTTACGACGGCAGCTCCTACGAGCAGTACTTC. The rearranged segments are TRBV6-5 and TRBJ2-7; the D gene cannot be resolved reliably. Taken from the germline V gene, the CDR1 and CDR2 loops are MNHEY and SVGAGI. V sheds 2 bases and J sheds 0 bases, leaving 8 bases between their ends. The CDR3 sequence holds 14 residues, the cysteine and phenylalanine included. The retained sequence is limited to the CDR3, 42 bases, with the frame set at the first base.